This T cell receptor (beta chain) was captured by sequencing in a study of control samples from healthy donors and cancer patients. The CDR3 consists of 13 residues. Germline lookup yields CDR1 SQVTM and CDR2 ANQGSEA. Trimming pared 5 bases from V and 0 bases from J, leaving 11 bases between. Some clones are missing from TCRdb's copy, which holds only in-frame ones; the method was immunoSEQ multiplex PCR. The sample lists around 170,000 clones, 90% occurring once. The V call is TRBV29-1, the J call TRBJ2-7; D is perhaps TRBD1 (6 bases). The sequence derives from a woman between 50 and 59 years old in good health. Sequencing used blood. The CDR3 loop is CSVSGTLSYEQYF. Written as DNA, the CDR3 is TGCAGCGTTTCCGGGACACTCTCCTACGAGCAGTACTTC.